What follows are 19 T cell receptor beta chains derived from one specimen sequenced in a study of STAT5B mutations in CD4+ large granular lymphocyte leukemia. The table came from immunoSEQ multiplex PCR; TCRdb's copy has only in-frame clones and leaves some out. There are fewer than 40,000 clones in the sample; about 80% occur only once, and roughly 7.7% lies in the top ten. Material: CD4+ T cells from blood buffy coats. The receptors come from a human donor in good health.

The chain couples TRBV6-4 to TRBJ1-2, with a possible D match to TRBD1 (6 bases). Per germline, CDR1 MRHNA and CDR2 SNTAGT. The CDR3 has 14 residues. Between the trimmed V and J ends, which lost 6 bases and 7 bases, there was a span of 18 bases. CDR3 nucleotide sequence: TGTGCCAGCAGCACGGCCCCAGGGGTTGGTGGCTACACCTTC. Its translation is CASSTAPGVGGYTF.

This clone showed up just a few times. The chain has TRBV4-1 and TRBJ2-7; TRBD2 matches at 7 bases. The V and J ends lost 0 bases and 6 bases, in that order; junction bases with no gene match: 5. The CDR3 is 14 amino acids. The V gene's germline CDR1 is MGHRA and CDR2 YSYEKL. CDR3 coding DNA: TGCGCCAGCAGCCAAGATTCACTAGCGCGCGAGCAGTACTTC. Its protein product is CASSQDSLAREQYF.

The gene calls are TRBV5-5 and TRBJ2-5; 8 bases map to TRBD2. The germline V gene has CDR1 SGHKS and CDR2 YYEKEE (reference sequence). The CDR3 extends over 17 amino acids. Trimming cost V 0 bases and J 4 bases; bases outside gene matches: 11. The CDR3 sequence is CASSLVGSGTQGETQYF. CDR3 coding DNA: TGTGCCAGCAGCTTGGTTGGTAGCGGGACCCAGGGAGAGACCCAGTACTTC.

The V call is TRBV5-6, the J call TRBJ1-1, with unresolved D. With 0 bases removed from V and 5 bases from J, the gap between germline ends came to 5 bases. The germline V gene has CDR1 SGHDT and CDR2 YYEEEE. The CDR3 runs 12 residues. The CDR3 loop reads CASSLEWTEAFF. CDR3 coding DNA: TGTGCCAGCAGCTTGGAGTGGACTGAAGCTTTCTTT.

Here the CDR3 reads CASRSTSSGNTIYF. The CDR3 coding sequence is TGTGCCAGCAGATCGACAAGCTCTGGAAACACCATATATTTT. V is TRBV7-2 and J is TRBJ1-3; D call uncertain. CDR3 size: 14 residues. V lost 6 bases and J lost 0, with 9 bases in between. Germline CDR1 and CDR2: SGHTA and FQGNSA.

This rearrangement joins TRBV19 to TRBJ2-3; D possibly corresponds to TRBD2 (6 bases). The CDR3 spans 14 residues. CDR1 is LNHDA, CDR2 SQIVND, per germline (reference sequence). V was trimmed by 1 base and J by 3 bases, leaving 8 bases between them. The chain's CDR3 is CASSIARGTDTQYF. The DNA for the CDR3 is TGTGCCAGTAGTATAGCGCGGGGAACAGATACGCAGTATTTT.

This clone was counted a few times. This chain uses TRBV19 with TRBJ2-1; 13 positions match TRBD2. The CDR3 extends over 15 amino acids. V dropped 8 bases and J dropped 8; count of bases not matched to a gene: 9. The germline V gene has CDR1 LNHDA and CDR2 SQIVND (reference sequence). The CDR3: CASGEWTSGSDEQFF. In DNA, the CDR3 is TGTGCCAGTGGGGAGTGGACTAGCGGGAGCGATGAGCAGTTCTTC.

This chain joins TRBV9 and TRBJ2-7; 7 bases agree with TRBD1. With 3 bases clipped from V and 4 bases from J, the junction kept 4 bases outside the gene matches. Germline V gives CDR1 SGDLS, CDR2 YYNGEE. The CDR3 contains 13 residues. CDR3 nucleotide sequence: TGTGCCAGCAGCGCCCAGACAGGGTACGAGCAGTACTTC. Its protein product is CASSAQTGYEQYF.

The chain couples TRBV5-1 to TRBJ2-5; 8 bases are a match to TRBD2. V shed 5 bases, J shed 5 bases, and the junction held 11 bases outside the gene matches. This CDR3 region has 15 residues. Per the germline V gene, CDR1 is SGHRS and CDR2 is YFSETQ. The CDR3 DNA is TGCGCCAGCAGACGGGAGGGGACTAGTGGGGAGACCCAGTACTTC. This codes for CASRREGTSGETQYF.

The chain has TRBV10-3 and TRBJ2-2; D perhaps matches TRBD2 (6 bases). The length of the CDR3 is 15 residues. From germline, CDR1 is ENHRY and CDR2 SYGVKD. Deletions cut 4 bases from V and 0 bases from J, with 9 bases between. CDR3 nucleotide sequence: TGTGCCATCAGTGCGGTAGCGGCGAACACCGGGGAGCTGTTTTTT. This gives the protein CAISAVAANTGELFF.

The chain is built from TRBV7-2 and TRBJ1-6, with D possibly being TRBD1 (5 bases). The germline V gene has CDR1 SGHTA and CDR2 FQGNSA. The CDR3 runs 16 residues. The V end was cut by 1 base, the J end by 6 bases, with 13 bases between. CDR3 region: CASSLDVAGTNSPLHF. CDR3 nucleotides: TGTGCCAGCAGCTTAGATGTAGCCGGGACTAATTCACCCCTCCACTTT.

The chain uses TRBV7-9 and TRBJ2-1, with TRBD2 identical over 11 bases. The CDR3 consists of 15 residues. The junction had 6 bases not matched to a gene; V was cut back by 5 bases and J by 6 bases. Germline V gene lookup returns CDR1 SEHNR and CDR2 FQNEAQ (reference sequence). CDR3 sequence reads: CASSVLAGVSNEQFF. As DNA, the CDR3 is TGTGCCAGCAGCGTACTAGCGGGAGTAAGCAATGAGCAGTTCTTC.

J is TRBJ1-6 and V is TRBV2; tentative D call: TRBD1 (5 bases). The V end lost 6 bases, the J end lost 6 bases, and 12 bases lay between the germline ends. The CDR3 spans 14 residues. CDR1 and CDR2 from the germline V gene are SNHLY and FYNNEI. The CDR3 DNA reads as TGTGCCAGCAGGGCTCAGGGAGTTAATTCACCCCTCCACTTT. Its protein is CASRAQGVNSPLHF.

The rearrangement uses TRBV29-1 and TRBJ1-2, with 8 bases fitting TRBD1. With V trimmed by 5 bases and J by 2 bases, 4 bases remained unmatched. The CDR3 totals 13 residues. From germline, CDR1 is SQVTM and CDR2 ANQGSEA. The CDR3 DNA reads TGCAGCGTTCCGGGACAGGACAACTATGGCTACACCTTC. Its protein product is CSVPGQDNYGYTF.

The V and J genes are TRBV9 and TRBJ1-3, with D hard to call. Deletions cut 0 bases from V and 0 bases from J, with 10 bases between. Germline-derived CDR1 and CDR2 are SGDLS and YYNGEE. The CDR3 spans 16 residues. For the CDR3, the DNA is TGTGCCAGCAGCGTAGGCTCCCAGAACTCTGGAAACACCATATATTTT. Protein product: CASSVGSQNSGNTIYF.

The CDR3: CASSLVGGQAKNIQYF. The CDR3 nucleotides read TGTGCCAGCAGCTTAGTAGGGGGGCAGGCCAAAAACATTCAGTACTTC. V and J are TRBV7-9 and TRBJ2-4; D possibly matches TRBD1 or TRBD2 (6 bases each). The CDR3 is made up of 16 amino acids. V was cut by 1 base and J by 1 base, with 11 bases left in between. Germline CDR1 SEHNR, CDR2 FQNEAQ (reference sequence).

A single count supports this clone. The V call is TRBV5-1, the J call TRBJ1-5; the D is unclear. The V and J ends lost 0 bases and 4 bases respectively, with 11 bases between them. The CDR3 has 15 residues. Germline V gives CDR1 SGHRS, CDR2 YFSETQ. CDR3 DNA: TGCGCCAGCAGCTTGGAGGGTTTGGGTAATCAGCCCCAGCATTTT. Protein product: CASSLEGLGNQPQHF.

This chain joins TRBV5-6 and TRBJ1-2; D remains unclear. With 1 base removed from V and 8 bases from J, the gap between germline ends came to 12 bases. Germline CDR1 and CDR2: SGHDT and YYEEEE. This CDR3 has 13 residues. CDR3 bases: TGTGCCAGCAGCTTGATCCCAGCGCCCGGCTACACCTTC. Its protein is CASSLIPAPGYTF.

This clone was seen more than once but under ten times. The CDR3 loop is CASVSDRGLNNEQFF. CDR3 nucleotide sequence: TGTGCTAGTGTTTCCGACAGGGGGCTAAACAATGAGCAGTTCTTC. The chain is built from TRBV12-5 and TRBJ2-1; 10 positions agree with TRBD1. The germline CDR1 and CDR2 sequences are LGHNT and FRNRAP. J gave up 5 bases and V 7 bases, and 8 bases lay outside the gene matches. There are 15 residues in the CDR3. Full variable domain (outside the CDR3, taken from reference TRBV12-5 and TRBJ2-1): DARVTQTPRHKVTEMGQEVTMRCQPILGHNTVFWYRQTMMQGLELLAYFRNRAPLDDSGMPKDRFSAEMPDATLATLKIQPSEPRDSAVYFCASVSDRGLNNEQFFGPGTRLTVL.